The 32 T cell receptor beta chains below come from one sample, sequenced in a study of beta chain features in type 1 diabetes. Investigators reverse transcribed all isolated RNA, so they sequenced expressed TCRB transcripts. The data were produced by immunoSEQ multiplex PCR, yet TCRdb's version contains in-frame clones alone and is incomplete. The sample holds about 620,000 clones, 15% seen once. Sequences were obtained from naive CD4+ T cells from blood. These receptors were collected from a man aged 18 to 29 in good health.

The J gene is TRBJ1-2, the V gene TRBV2; D call uncertain. This CDR3 is 16 amino acids long. Germline CDR1 and CDR2: SNHLY and FYNNEI. Trimming removed 0 bases at V and 2 bases at J, with 13 bases between. CDR3 amino acids: CASSEALRTANYGYTF. The CDR3 nucleotides read TGTGCCAGCAGTGAAGCGCTGAGAACCGCAAACTATGGCTACACCTTC. The full variable domain, completed using reference TRBV2 and TRBJ1-2, is EPEVTQTPSHQVTQMGQEVILRCVPISNHLYFYWYRQILGQKVEFLVSFYNNEISEKSEIFDDQFSVERPDGSNFTLKIRSTKLEDSAMYFCASSEALRTANYGYTFGSGTRLTVV.

V and J are TRBV7-9 and TRBJ1-2; TRBD1 is a possible D gene (5 bases). The CDR3 spans 15 residues. V was pared by 3 bases and J by 4 bases, with 15 bases between. The germline gives CDR1 SEHNR, CDR2 FQNEAQ (reference sequence). In DNA, the CDR3 is TGTGCCAGCAGCTTTCGACCCGGGACCTTCTATGGCTACACCTTC. Translation: CASSFRPGTFYGYTF. The full variable domain, in which reference TRBV7-9 and TRBJ1-2 provide the parts outside the CDR3, is DTGVSQNPRHKITKRGQNVTFRCDPISEHNRLYWYRQTLGQGPEFLTYFQNEAQLEKSRLLSDRFSAERPKGSFSTLEIQRTEQGDSAMYLCASSFRPGTFYGYTFGSGTRLTVV.

In this sample, this clone turned up many times. The chain recombines TRBV10-3 with TRBJ2-1, with a possible D match to TRBD2 (5 bases). There are 16 residues in the CDR3. In germline, CDR1 is ENHRY, CDR2 SYGVKD. V dropped 6 bases and J dropped 2 bases, with 17 bases sitting between them. The CDR3 protein is CAIRGNDGEAYNEQFF. CDR3 bases: TGTGCCATCAGGGGCAATGACGGGGAAGCCTACAATGAGCAGTTCTTC.

This clone occurred a few times. The junction does not match germline at one end; this may be a read error. The genes are TRBV7-9 and TRBJ1-2, with D perhaps TRBD1 (5 bases). The length of the CDR3 is 12 residues. The V gene's germline CDR1 is SEHNR and CDR2 FQNEAQ (reference sequence). CDR3 bases: TGTGCCAGCAGCTTAATGGTGGGGACGGAGAAATTC. Residues: CASSLMVGTEKF. Full variable domain (outside the CDR3, taken from reference TRBV7-9 and TRBJ1-2): DTGVSQNPRHKITKRGQNVTFRCDPISEHNRLYWYRQTLGQGPEFLTYFQNEAQLEKSRLLSDRFSAERPKGSFSTLEIQRTEQGDSAMYLCASSLMVGTEKFGSGTRLTVV.

The V gene is TRBV5-1, the J gene TRBJ2-6; no firm D call. The length of the CDR3 is 12 residues. V was shortened by 1 base and J by 6 bases, with 2 bases between the two germline ends. Germline loops: CDR1 SGHRS, CDR2 YFSETQ. CDR3 amino acids: CASSLSANVLTF. The CDR3, as DNA: TGCGCCAGCAGCTTGTCGGCCAACGTCCTGACTTTC.

This clone was detected a few times. V and J are TRBV19 and TRBJ2-4; the D gene is possibly TRBD1 (5 bases). The CDR3 totals 13 residues. CDR1 and CDR2 (germline): LNHDA, SQIVND (reference sequence). Trimming stripped 7 bases from V and 0 bases from J, with 7 bases between. The CDR3 loop is CASNQGAKNIQYF. Written as DNA, the CDR3 is TGTGCCAGTAATCAGGGAGCCAAAAACATTCAGTACTTC.

The chain carries TRBV4-2 and TRBJ1-5, with 7 bases fitting TRBD1. The germline gives CDR1 LGHNA, CDR2 YNFKEQ. V was pared by 4 bases and J by 11 bases, with 14 bases of the junction left unmatched. The CDR3 is 15 amino acids. The CDR3 nucleotides are TGTGCCAGCAGCCGGAACGACAGGGAGAGATGGGCCCAGCATTTT. Its translation is CASSRNDRERWAQHF.

CDR3: CASSFMTSGRQSAYNEQFF. As DNA, the CDR3 is TGTGCCAGCAGTTTTATGACTAGCGGGAGGCAGAGCGCCTACAATGAGCAGTTCTTC. The rearrangement uses TRBV28 and TRBJ2-1; the match to TRBD2 covers 13 bases. Germline loops: CDR1 MDHEN, CDR2 SYDVKM. The CDR3 contains 19 residues. The junction had 10 bases not matched to a gene; V was cut back by 3 bases and J by 2 bases. Variable domain in full (rest from reference TRBV28 and TRBJ2-1): DVKVTQSSRYLVKRTGEKVFLECVQDMDHENMFWYRQDPGLGLRLIYFSYDVKMKEKGDIPEGYSVSREKKERFSLILESASTNQTSMYLCASSFMTSGRQSAYNEQFFGPGTRLTVL.

This clone was counted once. The chain recombines TRBV28 with TRBJ2-3; tentative D call: TRBD2 (5 bases). This CDR3 has 15 amino acids. The V and J ends lost 3 bases and 4 bases respectively, with 14 bases between them. Germline-derived CDR1 and CDR2 are MDHEN and SYDVKM. The CDR3 region has the DNA TGTGCCAGCAGTTTTGATCGTCTAGCTCCAGATACGCAGTATTTT. Amino acid sequence: CASSFDRLAPDTQYF.

The chain links TRBV19 to TRBJ2-5; D unresolved. Germline-derived CDR1 and CDR2 are LNHDA and SQIVND (reference sequence). The germline V and J ends were trimmed by 6 bases and 5 bases, with 16 bases remaining between them. This CDR3 region has 14 residues. The CDR3 spells CASSKGFFGETQYF. The CDR3, as DNA: TGTGCCAGTAGCAAAGGGTTTTTTGGGGAGACCCAGTACTTC.

This clone appeared a few times. V and J are TRBV7-6 and TRBJ2-7; TRBD1 matches at 9 bases. This CDR3 region has 14 residues. The V gene's germline CDR1 is SGHVS and CDR2 FNYEAQ. V lost 1 base, J lost 6 bases, and 4 bases stayed unmatched. This chain's CDR3 is CASSLGGQGVEQYF. CDR3 sequence (DNA): TGTGCCAGCAGCTTAGGGGGACAGGGAGTCGAGCAGTACTTC.

This chain uses TRBV4-3 with TRBJ2-1; 9 nucleotides line up with TRBD2. V trimming: 6 bases; J trimming: 9 bases; junction bases outside the gene matches: 6. CDR1 is LGHNA and CDR2 is YSLEER in the germline V gene. The CDR3 length is 13 residues. The CDR3 is CASSSGTSLEQFF. In DNA, the CDR3 is TGCGCCAGCAGTTCTGGGACTAGCCTTGAGCAGTTCTTC.

This clone was observed a handful of times. The chain carries TRBV4-1 and TRBJ2-7; D unresolved. This CDR3 has 14 amino acids. V lost 2 bases and J 2 bases, leaving 10 bases between the germline ends. Germline loops: CDR1 MGHRA, CDR2 YSYEKL. The chain's CDR3 is CASSQFFSTYEQYF. The CDR3 coding sequence is TGCGCCAGCAGCCAATTTTTCTCCACCTACGAGCAGTACTTC.

J is TRBJ1-2 and V is TRBV7-2; TRBD1 agrees at 8 bases. The CDR3 has 11 amino acids. Germline CDR1 and CDR2: SGHTA and FQGNSA. The chain's CDR3 is CGIRGHYGYTF. For the CDR3, the DNA is TGTGGCATCAGGGGGCACTATGGCTACACCTTC.

The gene calls are TRBV9 and TRBJ1-6; D is uncertain. The germline gives CDR1 SGDLS, CDR2 YYNGEE. There are 18 residues in the CDR3. Trimming pared 3 bases from V and 0 bases from J, leaving 16 bases between. CDR3 sequence (DNA): TGTGCCAGCAGCGGTCGACATGGAGTAAGCTCCTATAATTCACCCCTCCACTTT. It is translated as CASSGRHGVSSYNSPLHF.

The chain links TRBV7-7 to TRBJ2-5; D not resolved. This CDR3 has 14 residues. Germline values: CDR1 SSHAT, CDR2 FNYEAQ (reference sequence). V was pared by 5 bases and J by 4 bases, with 14 bases between. This chain's CDR3 is CASSPLAHRETQYF. In nucleotides, the CDR3 is TGTGCCAGCAGCCCCCTGGCCCATCGAGAGACCCAGTACTTC.

The chain has TRBV5-4 and TRBJ1-1, with 7 bases lining up with TRBD1. CDR1 and CDR2 (germline): SGHNT, YYREEE (reference sequence). V was clipped by 4 bases and J by 2 bases; unmatched bases: 5. This CDR3 has 14 residues. This chain's CDR3 is CASSVGQANTEAFF. The CDR3 nucleotides read TGTGCCAGCAGCGTCGGACAGGCCAACACTGAAGCTTTCTTT.

There are a few counts of this clone. V usage is TRBV5-5 and J usage is TRBJ1-2; D unclear. The V end lost 4 bases, the J end lost 3 bases, and 4 bases lay between the germline ends. CDR3 length equals 11 residues. CDR1 and CDR2 from the germline V gene are SGHKS and YYEKEE (reference sequence). DNA of the CDR3: TGTGCCAGCAGCCCGGACTATGGCTACACCTTC. This encodes CASSPDYGYTF. Drawing the rest from reference TRBV5-5 and TRBJ1-2, the complete variable domain is DAGVTQSPTHLIKTRGQQVTLRCSPISGHKSVSWYQQVLGQGPQFIFQYYEKEERGRGNFPDRFSARQFPNYSSELNVNALLLGDSALYLCASSPDYGYTFGSGTRLTVV.

V usage is TRBV19 and J usage is TRBJ2-7; 8 nucleotides agree with TRBD1. The CDR3 is 13 amino acids. In germline, CDR1 is LNHDA, CDR2 SQIVND (reference sequence). Unmatched junction bases numbered 4, after V lost 4 bases and J lost 5 bases. The CDR3 loop is CASSTRTGHEQYF. Here the CDR3 DNA reads TGTGCCAGTAGTACCAGGACAGGGCACGAGCAGTACTTC.

Only a few counts were recorded for this clone. This chain links TRBV5-4 with TRBJ2-7; maybe TRBD1 (6 bases). Trimming took 4 bases from V and 4 from J, leaving 9 bases between them. CDR3 length: 12 amino acids. From germline, CDR1 is SGHNT and CDR2 YYREEE (reference sequence). The CDR3 loop is CASSLTGYEQYF. The DNA for the CDR3 is TGTGCCAGCAGCCTTACAGGGTACGAGCAGTACTTC. Supplemented by reference TRBV5-4 and TRBJ2-7, the full variable domain reads ETGVTQSPTHLIKTRGQQVTLRCSSQSGHNTVSWYQQALGQGPQFIFQYYREEENGRGNFPPRFSGLQFPNYSSELNVNALELDDSALYLCASSLTGYEQYFGPGTRLTVT.

There are a few counts of this clone. In DNA form, the CDR3 reads TGCGCCAGCAGCCAAGCTGCAAGTTTGACAGGTGTCACCGGGGAGCTGTTTTTT. Protein: CASSQAASLTGVTGELFF. The chain joins TRBV4-1 to TRBJ2-2; possibly TRBD1 for D (6 bases). This CDR3 contains 18 residues. Trimming shortened V by 1 base and J by 4 bases, and 19 bases separated the two germline ends. The germline V gene encodes CDR1 MGHRA and CDR2 YSYEKL.

The chain carries TRBV28 and TRBJ2-5; D is perhaps TRBD1 (5 bases). In germline, CDR1 is MDHEN, CDR2 SYDVKM. V was pared by 4 bases and J by 5 bases, with 17 bases between. The CDR3 has 15 residues. CDR3 sequence: CASSSSQVAGETQYF. CDR3 in DNA: TGTGCCAGCAGTTCCTCTCAGGTAGCAGGGGAGACCCAGTACTTC.

This clone was recorded many times. This rearrangement joins TRBV10-3 to TRBJ2-5; weak D call: TRBD1 (6 bases). Deletions cut 6 bases from V and 1 base from J, with 12 bases between. Germline V CDR1 and CDR2: ENHRY, SYGVKD. The CDR3 is 14 amino acids. CDR3 sequence: CAISQGTAQETQYF. CDR3 nucleotides: TGTGCCATCAGCCAGGGGACGGCCCAAGAGACCCAGTACTTC.

The genes are TRBV4-1 and TRBJ2-3, with D possibly matching TRBD1 (6 bases). The germline gives CDR1 MGHRA, CDR2 YSYEKL. V was cut by 2 bases and J by 0 bases, with 15 bases left in between. The CDR3 contains 17 residues. The CDR3 coding sequence is TGCGCCAGCAGCCAAACCCGTGCAGGGGTCAGCACAGATACGCAGTATTTT. Its translation is CASSQTRAGVSTDTQYF.

This clone was counted only a few times. V and J are TRBV5-5 and TRBJ2-3; the match to TRBD1 covers 7 bases. This CDR3 contains 15 residues. CDR1 and CDR2 from the germline V gene are SGHKS and YYEKEE (reference sequence). V gave up 4 bases and J gave up 0 bases; unmatched junction bases: 5. CDR3 bases: TGTGCCAGCAGCCGGGACAGCGGAAGCACAGATACGCAGTATTTT. Amino acid sequence: CASSRDSGSTDTQYF.

This clone has only a few counts. The chain joins TRBV12-5 to TRBJ2-2; 11 bases map to TRBD1. The CDR3 consists of 15 residues. Per the germline V gene, CDR1 is LGHNT and CDR2 is FRNRAP. V was clipped by 5 bases and J by 4 bases; unmatched bases: 3. The CDR3 DNA sequence: TGTGCTAGTGGTCAGGGACAGGGGGTCACCGGGGAGCTGTTTTTT. Encoded protein: CASGQGQGVTGELFF.

Only a few counts were recorded for this clone. J is TRBJ2-7 and V is TRBV5-4, with TRBD2 identical over 10 bases. V shed 3 bases, J shed 0 bases, and the junction held 0 bases outside the gene matches. The germline V gene encodes CDR1 SGHNT and CDR2 YYREEE (reference sequence). The CDR3 is 14 residues long. The CDR3 is CASSSSGSSYEQYF. For the CDR3, the DNA is TGTGCCAGCAGCTCTAGCGGGAGCTCCTACGAGCAGTACTTC.

Remarks on this clone: Other DNA sequences in the sample encode the same CDR3. This chain uses TRBV5-1 with TRBJ2-3; TRBD1 matches 9 bases. Looked up from germline, CDR1 is SGHRS and CDR2 is YFSETQ. The V gene end was trimmed by 4 bases and the J gene end by 5 bases; junction bases not matched to a gene: 5. The CDR3 contains 14 residues. The CDR3 reads CASSPGQGGDTQYF. As DNA, the CDR3 is TGCGCCAGCAGCCCGGGACAGGGAGGAGATACGCAGTATTTT.

This clone was picked up a small number of times. The chain employs TRBV5-1 and TRBJ2-5; perhaps TRBD1 as D (6 bases). Germline CDR1 and CDR2: SGHRS and YFSETQ. The V end lost 4 bases, the J end lost 2 bases, and 15 bases lay between the germline ends. The CDR3 totals 15 residues. The DNA of the CDR3 is TGCGCCAGCAGCCGAACAGGGCCCGTTCAAGAGACCCAGTACTTC. The encoded protein is CASSRTGPVQETQYF.

The chain couples TRBV27 to TRBJ2-7, with 14 bases aligning to TRBD2. CDR1 is MNHEY, CDR2 SMNVEV, per germline (reference sequence). The CDR3 has 15 amino acids. The V and J ends lost 3 bases and 4 bases, in that order; junction bases with no gene match: 2. This CDR3 is CASSLGTSGGYEQYF. The CDR3 DNA is TGTGCCAGCAGTTTGGGGACTAGCGGGGGATACGAGCAGTACTTC.

A few counts support this clone. Different DNA sequences within this sample yield the same CDR3. The chain carries TRBV10-3 and TRBJ1-3; no clear D gene. The CDR3 extends over 11 amino acids. Looked up from germline, CDR1 is ENHRY and CDR2 is SYGVKD. V was shortened by 5 bases and J by 4 bases, with 3 bases between the two germline ends. The CDR3 DNA reads as TGTGCCATCAGTCAGGGAAACACCATATATTTT. Residues: CAISQGNTIYF.

This clone was counted between two and nine times. The rearrangement links TRBV6-1 to TRBJ2-7, with 8 positions matching TRBD2. The CDR3 totals 14 residues. Germline-derived CDR1 and CDR2 are MNHNS and SASEGT. The V segment lost 8 bases and the J segment 2 bases; nucleotides outside the gene matches: 8. CDR3 in amino acids: CASYERERAYEQYF. The CDR3 bases are TGTGCCAGCTACGAGCGGGAGCGAGCCTACGAGCAGTACTTC.